The clone carrying this TCR beta chain appeared many times. As yet, its antigen is unknown. The data were obtained in a study of T cells in Graves' hyperthyroidism and ophthalmopathy. Researchers defined stable Graves' hyperthyroidism as no ophthalmopathy progression within 18 months. Cells are PBMCs isolated from around 9.4 ml of fresh blood. Whole-study findings and limits: Most thyroid-expanded clonotypes above 0.001 were also found in blood.

TCR beta CDR3 regions were amplified from RNA. A first-round RT-PCR of the TCR CDR3 used the HTBI primer set. TCRdb analysed the multiplex PCR reads with MiXCR anew, one entry per CDR3 protein. The data contain more than 350,000 distinct CDR3 sequences, under 15% of them singletons. The sample taken for sequencing was blood. The clonotype originates from a woman in her thirties with Graves' hyperthyroidism.

The CDR3 DNA follows: TGTGCTAGCACTTCTCGGGACCAATACAATGAGCAGTTCTTC. Amino acids: CASTSRDQYNEQFF. The chain has TRBV12-5 and TRBJ2-1, with D tentatively TRBD1 or TRBD2 (5 bases each). Germline CDR1 and CDR2: LGHNT and FRNRAP. This CDR3 has 14 residues. Trimming shortened V by 9 bases and J by 4 bases, and 16 bases separated the two germline ends.